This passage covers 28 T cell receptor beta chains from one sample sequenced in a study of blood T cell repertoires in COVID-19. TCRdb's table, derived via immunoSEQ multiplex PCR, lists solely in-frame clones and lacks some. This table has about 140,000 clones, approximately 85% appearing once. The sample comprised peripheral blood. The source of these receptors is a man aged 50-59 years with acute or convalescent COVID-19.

The CDR3 here is CSASQGVDGEKLFF. CDR3 coding DNA: TGCAGTGCTAGTCAGGGTGTCGATGGTGAAAAACTGTTTTTT. This chain connects TRBV20-1 to TRBJ1-4, with D perhaps TRBD1 (5 bases). Germline V gives CDR1 DFQATT, CDR2 SNEGSKA (reference sequence). V lost 3 bases, J lost 7 bases, and 15 bases lay in between. This CDR3 contains 14 residues.

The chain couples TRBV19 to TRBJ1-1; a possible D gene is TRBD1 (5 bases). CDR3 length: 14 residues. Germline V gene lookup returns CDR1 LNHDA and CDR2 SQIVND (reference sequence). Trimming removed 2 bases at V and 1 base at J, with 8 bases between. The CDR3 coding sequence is TGTGCCAGTAGTATAAATGGACAGAACACTGAAGCTTTCTTT. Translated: CASSINGQNTEAFF.

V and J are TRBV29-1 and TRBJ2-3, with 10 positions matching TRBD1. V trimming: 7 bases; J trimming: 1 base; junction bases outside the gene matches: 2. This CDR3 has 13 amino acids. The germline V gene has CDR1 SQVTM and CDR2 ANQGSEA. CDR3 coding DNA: TGCAGCGGGGACAGGGGTGGCACAGATACGCAGTATTTT. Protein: CSGDRGGTDTQYF.

The chain's CDR3 is CASQTENSNQPQHF. Here the CDR3 DNA reads TGTGCCAGCCAGACAGAGAATAGCAATCAGCCCCAGCATTTT. The J gene is TRBJ1-5, the V gene TRBV2; TRBD1 might be the D (5 bases). The V gene lost 8 bases and the J gene lost 0 bases, with 11 bases spanning the gap. The CDR3 sequence is 14 residues long. CDR1 SNHLY and CDR2 FYNNEI come from the germline V gene.

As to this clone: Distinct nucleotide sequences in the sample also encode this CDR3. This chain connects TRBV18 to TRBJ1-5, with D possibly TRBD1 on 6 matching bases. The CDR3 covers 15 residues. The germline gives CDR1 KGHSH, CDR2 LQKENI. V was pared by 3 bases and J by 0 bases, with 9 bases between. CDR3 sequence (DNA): TGTGCCAGCTCACCGGACAGAAATAGCAATCAGCCCCAGCATTTT. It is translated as CASSPDRNSNQPQHF. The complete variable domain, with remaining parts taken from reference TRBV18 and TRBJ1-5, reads NAGVMQNPRHLVRRRGQEARLRCSPMKGHSHVYWYRQLPEEGLKFMVYLQKENIIDESGMPKERFSAEFPKEGPSILRIQQVVRGDSAAYFCASSPDRNSNQPQHFGDGTRLSIL.

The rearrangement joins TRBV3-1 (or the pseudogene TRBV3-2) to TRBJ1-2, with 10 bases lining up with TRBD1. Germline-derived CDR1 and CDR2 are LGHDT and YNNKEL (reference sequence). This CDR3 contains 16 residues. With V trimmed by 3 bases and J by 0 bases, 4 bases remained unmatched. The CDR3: CASSHRQGAPNYGYTF. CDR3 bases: TGTGCCAGCAGCCACCGACAGGGGGCCCCTAACTATGGCTACACCTTC.

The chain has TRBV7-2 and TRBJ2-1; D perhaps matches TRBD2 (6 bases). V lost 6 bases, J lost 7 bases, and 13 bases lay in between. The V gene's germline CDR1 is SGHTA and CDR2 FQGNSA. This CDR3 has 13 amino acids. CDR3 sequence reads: CASRTAGKNEQFF. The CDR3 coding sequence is TGTGCCAGCAGAACGGCGGGGAAAAATGAGCAGTTCTTC.

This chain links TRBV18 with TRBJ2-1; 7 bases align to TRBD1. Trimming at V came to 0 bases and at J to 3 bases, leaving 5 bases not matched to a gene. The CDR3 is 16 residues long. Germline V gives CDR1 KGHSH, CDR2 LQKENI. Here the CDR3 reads CASSPPGTVFYNEQFF. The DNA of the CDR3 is TGTGCCAGCTCACCACCGGGGACAGTATTCTACAATGAGCAGTTCTTC.

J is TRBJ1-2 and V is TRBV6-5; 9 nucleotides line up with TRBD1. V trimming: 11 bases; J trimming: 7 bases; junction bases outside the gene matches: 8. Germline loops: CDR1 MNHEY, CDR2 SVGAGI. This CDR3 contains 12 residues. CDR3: CAVAQGAGGYTF. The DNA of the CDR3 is TGTGCCGTAGCACAGGGGGCTGGTGGCTACACCTTC.

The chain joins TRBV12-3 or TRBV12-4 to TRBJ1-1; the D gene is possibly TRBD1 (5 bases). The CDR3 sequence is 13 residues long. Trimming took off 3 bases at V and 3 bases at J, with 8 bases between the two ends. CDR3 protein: CASSFRVDTEAFF. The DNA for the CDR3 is TGTGCCAGCAGTTTCAGGGTGGACACTGAAGCTTTCTTT.

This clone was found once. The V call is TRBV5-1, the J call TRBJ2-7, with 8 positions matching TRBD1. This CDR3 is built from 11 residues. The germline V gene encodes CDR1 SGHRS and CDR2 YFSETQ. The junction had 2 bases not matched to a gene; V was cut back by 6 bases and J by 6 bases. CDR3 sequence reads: CASTGQGEQYF. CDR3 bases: TGCGCCAGCACCGGACAGGGCGAGCAGTACTTC.

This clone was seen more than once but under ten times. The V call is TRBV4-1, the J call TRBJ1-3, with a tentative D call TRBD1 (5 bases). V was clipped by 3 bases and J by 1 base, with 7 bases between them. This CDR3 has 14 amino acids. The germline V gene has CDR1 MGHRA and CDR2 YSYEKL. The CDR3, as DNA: TGCGCCAGCAGCCACGGGGGGTCTGGAAACACCATATATTTT. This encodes CASSHGGSGNTIYF.

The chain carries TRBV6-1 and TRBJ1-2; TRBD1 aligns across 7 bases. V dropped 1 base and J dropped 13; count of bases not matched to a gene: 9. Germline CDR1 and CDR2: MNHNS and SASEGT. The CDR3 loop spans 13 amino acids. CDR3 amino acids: CASSEEVGGSGTF. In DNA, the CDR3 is TGTGCCAGCAGTGAAGAGGTAGGGGGCAGCGGCACCTTC.

The CDR3 nucleotides read TGTGCCAGCAGTTATTCGATGTCGACAGCCGAAGCTTTCTTT. Translating gives CASSYSMSTAEAFF. This sequence joins TRBV6-6 and TRBJ1-1; the D gene is possibly TRBD1 (5 bases). V shed 3 bases and J shed 8 bases, with 16 bases lying between them. This CDR3 is built from 14 residues. CDR1 and CDR2 from the germline V gene are MNHNY and SVGAGI (reference sequence).

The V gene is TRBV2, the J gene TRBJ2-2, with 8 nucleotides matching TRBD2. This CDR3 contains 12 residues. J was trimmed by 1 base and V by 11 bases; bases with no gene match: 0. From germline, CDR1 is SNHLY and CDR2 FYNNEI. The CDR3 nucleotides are TGTGCCCGGGGGGGGAACACCGGGGAGCTGTTTTTT. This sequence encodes CARGGNTGELFF.

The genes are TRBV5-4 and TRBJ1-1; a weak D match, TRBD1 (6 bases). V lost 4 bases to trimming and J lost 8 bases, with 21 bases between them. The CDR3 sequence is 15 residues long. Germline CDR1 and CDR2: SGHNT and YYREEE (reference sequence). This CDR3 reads CASSANTQGRGEAFF. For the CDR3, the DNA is TGTGCCAGCAGCGCCAATACACAGGGAAGGGGAGAAGCTTTCTTT.

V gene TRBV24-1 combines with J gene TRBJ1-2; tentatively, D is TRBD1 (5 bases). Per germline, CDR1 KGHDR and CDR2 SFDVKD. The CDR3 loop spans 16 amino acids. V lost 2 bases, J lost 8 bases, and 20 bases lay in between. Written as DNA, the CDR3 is TGTGCCACCAGTGATTCGGCGGGGCCAGGGTCCGGAGGCTACACCTTC. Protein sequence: CATSDSAGPGSGGYTF.

This CDR3 reads CASSLALAGATDTQYF. Here the CDR3 DNA reads TGCGCCAGCAGCTTGGCGCTAGCGGGAGCCACAGATACGCAGTATTTT. The rearrangement uses TRBV5-1 and TRBJ2-3; 10 positions agree with TRBD2. The length of the CDR3 is 16 residues. Germline CDR1 is SGHRS and CDR2 is YFSETQ. Trimming removed 0 bases from V and 2 bases from J; junction bases left unmatched: 3. The variable domain in full, completed from reference TRBV5-1 and TRBJ2-3, reads KAGVTQTPRYLIKTRGQQVTLSCSPISGHRSVSWYQQTPGQGLQFLFEYFSETQRNKGNFPGRFSGRQFSNSRSEMNVSTLELGDSALYLCASSLALAGATDTQYFGPGTRLTVL.

The CDR3 region is CASSLDHRDRVTEAFF. As DNA, the CDR3 is TGTGCCAGCAGCTTAGACCACCGGGACAGGGTTACTGAAGCTTTCTTT. This chain uses TRBV11-3 with TRBJ1-1; 9 bases align to TRBD1. Germline CDR1 is SGHNT and CDR2 is YENEEA. The V and J ends lost 0 bases and 5 bases, in that order; junction bases with no gene match: 7. CDR3 size: 16 residues.

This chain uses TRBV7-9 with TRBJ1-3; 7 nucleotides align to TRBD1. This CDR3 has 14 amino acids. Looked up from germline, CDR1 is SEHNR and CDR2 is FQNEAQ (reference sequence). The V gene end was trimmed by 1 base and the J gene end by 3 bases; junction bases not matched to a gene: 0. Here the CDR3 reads CASSLDRGGNTIYF. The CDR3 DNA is TGTGCCAGCAGCTTAGACAGGGGTGGAAACACCATATATTTT.

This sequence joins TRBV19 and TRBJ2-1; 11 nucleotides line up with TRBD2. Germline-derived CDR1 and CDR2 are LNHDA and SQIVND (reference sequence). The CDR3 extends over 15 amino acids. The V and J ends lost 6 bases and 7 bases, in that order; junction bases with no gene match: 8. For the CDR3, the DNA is TGTGCCAGTAGCACCAGTAGCGGGAGGGGGAATGAGCAGTTCTTC. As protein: CASSTSSGRGNEQFF.

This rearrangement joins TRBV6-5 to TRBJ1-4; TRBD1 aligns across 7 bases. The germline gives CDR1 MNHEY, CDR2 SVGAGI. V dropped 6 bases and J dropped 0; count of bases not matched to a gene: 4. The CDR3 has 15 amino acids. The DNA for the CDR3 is TGTGCCAGCAGACCCCAGGGGGCAACTAATGAAAAACTGTTTTTT. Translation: CASRPQGATNEKLFF.

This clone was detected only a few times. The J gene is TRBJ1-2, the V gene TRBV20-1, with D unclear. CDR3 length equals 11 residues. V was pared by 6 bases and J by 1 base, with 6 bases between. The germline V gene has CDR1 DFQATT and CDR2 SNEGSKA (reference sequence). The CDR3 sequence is CSAHVNYGYTF. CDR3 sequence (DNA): TGCAGTGCACATGTTAACTATGGCTACACCTTC.

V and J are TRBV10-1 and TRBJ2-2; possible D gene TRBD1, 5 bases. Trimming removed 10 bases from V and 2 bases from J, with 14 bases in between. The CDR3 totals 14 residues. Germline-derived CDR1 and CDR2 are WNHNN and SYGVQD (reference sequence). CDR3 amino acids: CATSQGANTGELFF. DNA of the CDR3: TGCGCCACGTCCCAGGGCGCAAACACCGGGGAGCTGTTTTTT.

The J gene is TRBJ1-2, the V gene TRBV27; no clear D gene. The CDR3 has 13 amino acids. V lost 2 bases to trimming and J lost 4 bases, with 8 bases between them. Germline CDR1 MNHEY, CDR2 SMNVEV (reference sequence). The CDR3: CASSLNGAYGYTF. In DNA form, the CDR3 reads TGTGCCAGCAGTTTAAACGGTGCCTATGGCTACACCTTC.

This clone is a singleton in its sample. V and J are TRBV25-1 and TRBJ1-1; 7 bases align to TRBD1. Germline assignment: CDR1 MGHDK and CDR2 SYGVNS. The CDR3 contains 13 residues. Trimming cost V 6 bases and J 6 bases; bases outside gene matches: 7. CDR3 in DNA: TGTGCCAGCAGAAAGATACAGGGGTCTGAAGCTTTCTTT. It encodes CASRKIQGSEAFF.

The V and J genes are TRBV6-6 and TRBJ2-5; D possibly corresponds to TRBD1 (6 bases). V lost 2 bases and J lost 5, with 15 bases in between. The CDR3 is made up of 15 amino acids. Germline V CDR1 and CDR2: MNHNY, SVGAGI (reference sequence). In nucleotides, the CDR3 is TGTGCCAGCAGTTACCCGGGATACAGGGAGGAGACCCAGTACTTC. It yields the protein CASSYPGYREETQYF.

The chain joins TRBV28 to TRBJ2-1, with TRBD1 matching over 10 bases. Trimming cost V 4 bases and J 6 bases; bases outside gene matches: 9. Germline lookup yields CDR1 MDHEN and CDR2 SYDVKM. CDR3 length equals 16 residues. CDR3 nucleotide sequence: TGTGCCAGCAGTTCAACCGGGACAGGGGTGGGCAATGAGCAGTTCTTC. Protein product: CASSSTGTGVGNEQFF.